This TCR beta chain was recovered during a study of blood T cell repertoires in COVID-19. Study details: Researchers got acute and convalescent COVID-19 samples from the United States, Italy and Spain.

V was cut by 4 bases and J by 0 bases, with 12 bases left in between. The CDR3 contains 16 residues. The V gene's germline CDR1 is LGHNA and CDR2 YSLEER. Assay: immunoSEQ multiplex PCR; the TCRdb copy retains only in-frame clones and omits some. The sample lists around 370,000 clones; under 95% were seen once. The V gene is TRBV4-3, the J gene TRBJ2-2; D may be TRBD2 (6 bases). Sequenced input: peripheral blood. This TCR came from a woman aged 18 to 35 who had recovered from COVID-19. Written as DNA, the CDR3 is TGCGCCAGCAGCCCAGAAGGCGGGACGAACACCGGGGAGCTGTTTTTT. It is translated as CASSPEGGTNTGELFF.